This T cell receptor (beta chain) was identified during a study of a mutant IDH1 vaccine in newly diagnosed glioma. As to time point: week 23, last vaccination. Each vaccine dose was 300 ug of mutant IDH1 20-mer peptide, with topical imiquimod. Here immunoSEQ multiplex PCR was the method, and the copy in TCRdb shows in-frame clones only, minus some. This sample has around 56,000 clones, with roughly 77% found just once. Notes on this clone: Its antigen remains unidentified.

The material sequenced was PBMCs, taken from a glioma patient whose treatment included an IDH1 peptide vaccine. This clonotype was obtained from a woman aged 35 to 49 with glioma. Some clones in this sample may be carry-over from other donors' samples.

The CDR3 region has the DNA TGTGCCTGGAGTCCGGGGACAAAACGCCACGAGCAGTACTTC. Amino acid sequence: CAWSPGTKRHEQYF. The chain uses TRBV30 and TRBJ2-7, with a possible D match to TRBD1 (6 bases). The V end lost 2 bases, the J end lost 5 bases, and 16 bases lay between the germline ends. Per the germline V gene, CDR1 is GTSNPN and CDR2 is SVGIG (reference sequence). CDR3 size: 14 residues.